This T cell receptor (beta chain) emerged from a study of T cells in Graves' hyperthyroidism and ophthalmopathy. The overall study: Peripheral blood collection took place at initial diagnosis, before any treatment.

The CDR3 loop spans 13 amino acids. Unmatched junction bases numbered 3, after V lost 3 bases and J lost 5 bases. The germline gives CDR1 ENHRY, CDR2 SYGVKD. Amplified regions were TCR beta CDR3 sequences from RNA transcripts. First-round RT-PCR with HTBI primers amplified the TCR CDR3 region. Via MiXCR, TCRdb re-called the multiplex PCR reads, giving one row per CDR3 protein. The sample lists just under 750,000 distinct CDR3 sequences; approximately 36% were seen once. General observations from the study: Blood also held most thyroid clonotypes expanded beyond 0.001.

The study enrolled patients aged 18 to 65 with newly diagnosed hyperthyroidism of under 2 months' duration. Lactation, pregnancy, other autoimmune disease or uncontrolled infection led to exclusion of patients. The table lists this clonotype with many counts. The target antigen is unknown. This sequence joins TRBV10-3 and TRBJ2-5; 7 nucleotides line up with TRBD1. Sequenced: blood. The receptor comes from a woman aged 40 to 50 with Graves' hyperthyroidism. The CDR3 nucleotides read TGTGCCATCAGTGAAGGGGGCAGTGAGACCCAGTACTTC. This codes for CAISEGGSETQYF.